These 24 T cell receptor beta chains came from one sample sequenced in a study of Ad26.COV2.S vaccination and SARS-CoV-2 variants. The treatment here: around 19 received Ad26.COV2.S at low or high dose, single or two shots; several received placebo; per-sample allocation not given. Following the first vaccine or placebo injection, samples were taken on day 63. The method was immunoSEQ multiplex PCR; TCRdb's version includes in-frame clones alone and lacks a portion of them. The table has about 480,000 clones, approximately 90% seen once. Here the sequenced sample was peripheral blood, taken in a trial of Ad26.COV2.S vaccine versus placebo. These receptors came from a person aged 18-65 years who received the Ad26.COV2.S COVID-19 vaccine or a placebo.

This clone was counted only a few times. V is TRBV27 and J is TRBJ1-5; D is ambiguous. V lost 4 bases and J 0 bases, leaving 7 bases between the germline ends. This CDR3 has 14 amino acids. In germline, CDR1 is MNHEY, CDR2 SMNVEV (reference sequence). CDR3: CASSYKLSNQPQHF. The CDR3 DNA follows: TGTGCCAGCAGTTACAAACTTAGCAATCAGCCCCAGCATTTT.

V is TRBV10-3 and J is TRBJ2-1; D remains ambiguous. Germline CDR1 and CDR2: ENHRY and SYGVKD. Deletions cut 10 bases from V and 0 bases from J, with 13 bases between. The CDR3 has 14 residues. CDR3 sequence reads: CATNGQSSYNEQFF. CDR3 in DNA: TGTGCCACCAACGGCCAGAGCTCCTACAATGAGCAGTTCTTC.

The CDR3 region has the DNA TGTGCCAGCGCGGAGTGTGGGGGAATAGGTGAAAAACTGTTTTTT. Protein sequence: CASAECGGIGEKLFF. The chain carries TRBV7-4 and TRBJ1-4; maybe TRBD1 (5 bases). There are 15 residues in the CDR3. V was trimmed by 8 bases and J by 7 bases, leaving 20 bases between them. CDR1 is SGHVT and CDR2 is SQSDAQ in the germline V gene.

The V and J genes are TRBV28 and TRBJ2-1, with D hard to call. The CDR3 totals 12 residues. From germline, CDR1 is MDHEN and CDR2 SYDVKM. Between the trimmed V and J ends, which lost 4 bases and 10 bases, there was a span of 11 bases. The chain's CDR3 is CASSSVAHEQFF. The DNA for the CDR3 is TGTGCCAGCAGTTCGGTAGCACACGAGCAGTTCTTC.

The rearrangement uses TRBV19 and TRBJ1-1, with TRBD1 as a possible D gene (6 bases). CDR3 length: 13 residues. V dropped 5 bases and J dropped 7 bases, with 14 bases sitting between them. The germline CDR1 and CDR2 sequences are LNHDA and SQIVND (reference sequence). The CDR3, as DNA: TGTGCCAGTAGTGTCAGTGGGGGCGGTGAAGCTTTCTTT. As protein: CASSVSGGGEAFF.

The V call is TRBV6-1, the J call TRBJ2-4; weak D call: TRBD1 (6 bases). This CDR3 comprises 14 residues. The V end was cut by 2 bases, the J end by 6 bases, with 11 bases between. Germline assignment: CDR1 MNHNS and CDR2 SASEGT. The CDR3 sequence is CASSEQGRRNIQYF. The DNA for the CDR3 is TGTGCCAGCAGTGAACAGGGGCGGAGAAACATTCAGTACTTC.

The count of this clone is one. The chain couples TRBV2 to TRBJ1-5; maybe TRBD1 (5 bases). The CDR3 extends over 14 amino acids. CDR1 and CDR2 from the germline V gene are SNHLY and FYNNEI. V dropped 2 bases and J dropped 7 bases, with 12 bases sitting between them. The CDR3 spells CASSESRGGQPQHF. The DNA for the CDR3 is TGTGCCAGCAGTGAAAGTAGGGGCGGGCAGCCCCAGCATTTT.

This clone was detected only once. V gene TRBV6-2 or TRBV6-3 combines with J gene TRBJ1-5, with 8 bases aligning to TRBD1. Germline V lookup: CDR1 MNHEY, CDR2 SVGEGT. The CDR3 loop spans 15 amino acids. The V segment lost 2 bases and the J segment 7 bases; nucleotides outside the gene matches: 7. CDR3 in amino acids: CASSYPGGRGQPQHF. CDR3 in DNA: TGTGCCAGCAGTTACCCAGGGGGCCGAGGGCAGCCCCAGCATTTT.

The rearrangement joins TRBV29-1 to TRBJ2-5; TRBD1 is a possible D gene (5 bases). V lost 3 bases and J 7 bases, leaving 15 bases between the germline ends. Germline V gene data show CDR1 as SQVTM and CDR2 as ANQGSEA. CDR3 length: 13 amino acids. CDR3 residues: CSVDPTAVGTQYF. In DNA, the CDR3 is TGCAGCGTTGACCCGACAGCCGTCGGGACCCAGTACTTC.

This chain uses TRBV27 with TRBJ1-2; possible D gene TRBD1, 6 bases. V lost 3 bases to trimming and J lost 4 bases, with 9 bases between them. The CDR3 runs 13 residues. Germline lookup yields CDR1 MNHEY and CDR2 SMNVEV (reference sequence). Here the CDR3 reads CASSFRGAYGYTF. The CDR3 DNA reads as TGTGCCAGCAGTTTCCGGGGGGCCTATGGCTACACCTTC.

V is TRBV18 and J is TRBJ2-6; D gene uncertain. The germline CDR1 and CDR2 sequences are KGHSH and LQKENI. The germline V and J ends were trimmed by 6 bases and 0 bases, with 3 bases remaining between them. This CDR3 is built from 13 residues. CDR3 in amino acids: CASSLSGANVLTF. For the CDR3, the DNA is TGTGCCAGCTCCCTCTCTGGGGCCAACGTCCTGACTTTC. The full variable domain, in which reference TRBV18 and TRBJ2-6 provide the parts outside the CDR3, is NAGVMQNPRHLVRRRGQEARLRCSPMKGHSHVYWYRQLPEEGLKFMVYLQKENIIDESGMPKERFSAEFPKEGPSILRIQQVVRGDSAAYFCASSLSGANVLTFGAGSRLTVL.

The V and J genes are TRBV23-1 and TRBJ2-7; TRBD2 agrees at 13 bases. TRBV23-1 is known as an ORF, though its function is uncertain. The junction had 9 bases not matched to a gene; V was cut back by 8 bases and J by 5 bases. The CDR3 contains 15 residues. In DNA, the CDR3 is TGCGCCAGCGAGACTAGCGGGAGGATAACCGACGAGCAGTACTTC. Encoded protein: CASETSGRITDEQYF.

The chain is built from TRBV19 and TRBJ2-1, with D possibly matching TRBD2 (6 bases). The CDR3 runs 13 residues. The V end was cut by 7 bases, the J end by 9 bases, with 16 bases between. Germline values: CDR1 LNHDA, CDR2 SQIVND (reference sequence). CDR3 DNA sequence: TGTGCCAGTATCGGGGGAGGTAGGGCTGAGCAGTTCTTC. This translates into CASIGGGRAEQFF.

The rearrangement uses TRBV4-3 and TRBJ2-7; 9 nucleotides line up with TRBD1. The length of the CDR3 is 15 residues. V shed 0 bases and J 3 bases; nucleotides not matched to a gene: 3. Per the germline V gene, CDR1 is LGHNA and CDR2 is YSLEER. CDR3: CASSQEGQGSYEQYF. The CDR3, as DNA: TGCGCCAGCAGCCAAGAGGGACAGGGTAGCTACGAGCAGTACTTC.

The chain recombines TRBV7-9 with TRBJ2-3; no clear D gene. The CDR3 covers 16 residues. Germline assignment: CDR1 SEHNR and CDR2 FQNEAQ (reference sequence). Trimming stripped 3 bases from V and 4 bases from J, with 17 bases between. Written as DNA, the CDR3 is TGTGCCAGCAGCTTGGTTGGGCTAGAGATCCCAGATACGCAGTATTTT. Translation gives CASSLVGLEIPDTQYF.

This rearrangement joins TRBV30 to TRBJ2-7; 7 bases are shared with TRBD2. Germline CDR1 is GTSNPN and CDR2 is SVGIG (reference sequence). CDR3 length equals 13 residues. The V gene end was trimmed by 5 bases and the J gene end by 2 bases; junction bases not matched to a gene: 6. CDR3 nucleotides: TGTGCCTGGGGGGGAGGGTTCGCCTACGAGCAGTACTTC. This sequence encodes CAWGGGFAYEQYF.

This chain links TRBV28 with TRBJ2-7; 15 bases match TRBD2. Germline values: CDR1 MDHEN, CDR2 SYDVKM. V trimming: 3 bases; J trimming: 3 bases; junction bases outside the gene matches: 6. The CDR3 is 17 amino acids. CDR3 sequence: CASSFLGLAGGNYEQYF. CDR3 nucleotides: TGTGCCAGCAGTTTCTTGGGACTAGCGGGGGGAAACTACGAGCAGTACTTC. Supplemented by reference TRBV28 and TRBJ2-7, the full variable domain reads DVKVTQSSRYLVKRTGEKVFLECVQDMDHENMFWYRQDPGLGLRLIYFSYDVKMKEKGDIPEGYSVSREKKERFSLILESASTNQTSMYLCASSFLGLAGGNYEQYFGPGTRLTVT.

The chain employs TRBV11-2 and TRBJ2-3; 10 bases are shared with TRBD2. V was clipped by 3 bases and J by 4 bases; unmatched bases: 4. Germline CDR1 and CDR2: SGHAT and FQNNGV. The CDR3 totals 15 residues. CDR3 protein: CASSFTSGTSDTQYF. CDR3 nucleotides: TGTGCCAGCAGCTTTACTAGCGGGACATCAGATACGCAGTATTTT.

The rearrangement uses TRBV27 and TRBJ2-3; the match to TRBD1 covers 7 bases. J was trimmed by 0 bases and V by 7 bases; bases with no gene match: 4. The CDR3 has 14 amino acids. Germline values: CDR1 MNHEY, CDR2 SMNVEV (reference sequence). The chain's CDR3 is CASKPGQSTDTQYF. As DNA, the CDR3 is TGTGCCAGCAAACCGGGACAGAGCACAGATACGCAGTATTTT.

This clone was detected once. The gene calls are TRBV14 and TRBJ2-1; TRBD1 aligns across 8 bases. J lost 2 bases, V lost 8 bases, and 5 bases had no gene match. CDR3 length: 14 amino acids. Germline lookup yields CDR1 SGHDN and CDR2 FVKESK. CDR3 coding DNA: TGTGCCAGCGCAGGGACAGGCGCCTACAATGAGCAGTTCTTC. It is translated as CASAGTGAYNEQFF.

This clone was observed once. J is TRBJ2-1 and V is TRBV7-9; TRBD2 matches at 12 bases. The ends lost 5 bases at V and 4 bases at J; junction bases unmatched: 12. This CDR3 spans 18 amino acids. From germline, CDR1 is SEHNR and CDR2 FQNEAQ (reference sequence). CDR3: CASSPTLRLAGVYNEQFF. The CDR3 nucleotides read TGTGCCAGCAGCCCCACCCTTAGACTAGCGGGAGTTTACAATGAGCAGTTCTTC.

The chain couples TRBV5-6 to TRBJ2-7, with D tentatively TRBD1 or TRBD2 (5 bases each). Trimming took off 4 bases at V and 2 bases at J, with 16 bases between the two ends. The CDR3 loop spans 15 amino acids. The V gene's germline CDR1 is SGHDT and CDR2 YYEEEE. The CDR3, as DNA: TGTGCCAGCAGCAGGGACCCGACAGCGGCCTACGAGCAGTACTTC. Protein sequence: CASSRDPTAAYEQYF.

V usage is TRBV5-1 and J usage is TRBJ2-7, with 9 bases fitting TRBD2. Per germline, CDR1 SGHRS and CDR2 YFSETQ. The J segment lost 4 bases and the V segment lost 1 base, leaving 9 bases of the junction unmatched. This CDR3 has 16 amino acids. CDR3 in DNA: TGCGCCAGCAGCTTGCAGGGAGCGGGAGGAGGGTACGAGCAGTACTTC. This translates into CASSLQGAGGGYEQYF.

The chain has TRBV6-2 or TRBV6-3 and TRBJ2-1; D is ambiguous. The CDR3 has 11 residues. Trimming removed 4 bases from V and 11 bases from J, with 9 bases in between. The V gene's germline CDR1 is MNHEY and CDR2 SVGEGT. The CDR3 bases are TGTGCCAGCAGTTTTTCCCTCAAGCAGTTCTTC. Translated: CASSFSLKQFF.